This TCR beta chain emerged from a study of blood T cell repertoires in COVID-19. Cohorts were assigned according to the clinical history that participants reported. Only one count was recorded for this clone. Clones were sequenced by immunoSEQ multiplex PCR, and TCRdb holds only the in-frame ones, with some missing. The table lists some 340,000 clones, roughly four fifths of them singletons. The germline V gene encodes CDR1 LGHDT and CDR2 YNNKEL (reference sequence). The CDR3 consists of 11 residues. The V and J ends lost 9 bases and 0 bases respectively, with 3 bases between them. Sample: PBMCs or T cells enriched from blood (not recorded which). The gene calls are TRBV3-1 (or the pseudogene TRBV3-2) and TRBJ1-3; D gene unclear. The TCR sequence derives from a woman between 45 and 60 years old who had recovered from COVID-19. The CDR3 DNA is TGTGCCAGGAGCTCTGGAAACACCATATATTTT. This translates into CARSSGNTIYF.